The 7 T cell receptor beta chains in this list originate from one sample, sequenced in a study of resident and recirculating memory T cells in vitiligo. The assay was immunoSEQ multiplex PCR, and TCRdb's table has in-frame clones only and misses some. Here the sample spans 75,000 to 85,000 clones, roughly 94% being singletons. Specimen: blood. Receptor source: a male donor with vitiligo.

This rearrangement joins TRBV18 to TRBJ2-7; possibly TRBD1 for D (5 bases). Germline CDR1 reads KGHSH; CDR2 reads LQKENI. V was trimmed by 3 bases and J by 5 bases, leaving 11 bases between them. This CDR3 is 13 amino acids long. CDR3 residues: CASSPGLENEQYF. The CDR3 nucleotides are TGTGCCAGCTCACCGGGGCTAGAAAACGAGCAGTACTTC. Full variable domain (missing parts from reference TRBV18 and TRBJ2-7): NAGVMQNPRHLVRRRGQEARLRCSPMKGHSHVYWYRQLPEEGLKFMVYLQKENIIDESGMPKERFSAEFPKEGPSILRIQQVVRGDSAAYFCASSPGLENEQYFGPGTRLTVT.

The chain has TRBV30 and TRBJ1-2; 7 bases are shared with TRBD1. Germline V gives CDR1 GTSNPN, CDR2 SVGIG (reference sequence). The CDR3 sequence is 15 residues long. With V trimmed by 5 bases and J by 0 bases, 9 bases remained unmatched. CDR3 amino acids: CAWSRGRTANYGYTF. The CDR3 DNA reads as TGTGCCTGGTCGAGGGGGCGCACAGCTAACTATGGCTACACCTTC.

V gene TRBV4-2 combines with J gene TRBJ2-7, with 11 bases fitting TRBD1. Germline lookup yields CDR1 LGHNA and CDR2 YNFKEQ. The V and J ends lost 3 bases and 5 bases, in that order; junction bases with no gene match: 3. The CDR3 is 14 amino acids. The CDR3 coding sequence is TGTGCCAGCAGCCACGGACAGGGGGCCAACGAGCAGTACTTC. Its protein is CASSHGQGANEQYF.

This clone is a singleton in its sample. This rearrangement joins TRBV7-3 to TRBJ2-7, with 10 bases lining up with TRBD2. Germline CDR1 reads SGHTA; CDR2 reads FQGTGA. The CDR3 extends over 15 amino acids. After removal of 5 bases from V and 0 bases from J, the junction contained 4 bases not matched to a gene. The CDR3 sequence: CASSTTSGNSYEQYF. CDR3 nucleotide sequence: TGTGCCAGCAGCACCACTAGCGGGAACTCCTACGAGCAGTACTTC.

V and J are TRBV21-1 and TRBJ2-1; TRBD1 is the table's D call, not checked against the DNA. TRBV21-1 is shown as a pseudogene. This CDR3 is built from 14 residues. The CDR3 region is CASSPGQGNPEQFF. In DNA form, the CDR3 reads TGTGCCAGCAGCCCCGGGCAGGGGAACCCTGAGCAGTTCTTC.

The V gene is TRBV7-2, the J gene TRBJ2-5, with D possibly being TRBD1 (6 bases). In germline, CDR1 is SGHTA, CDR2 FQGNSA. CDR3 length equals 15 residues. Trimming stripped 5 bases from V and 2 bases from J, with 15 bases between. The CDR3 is CASSMGQPLQETQYF. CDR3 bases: TGTGCCAGCAGCATGGGACAACCACTTCAAGAGACCCAGTACTTC. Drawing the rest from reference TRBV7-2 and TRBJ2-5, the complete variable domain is GAGVSQSPSNKVTEKGKDVELRCDPISGHTALYWYRQSLGQGLEFLIYFQGNSAPDKSGLPSDRFSAERTGGSVSTLTIQRTQQEDSAVYLCASSMGQPLQETQYFGPGTRLLVL.

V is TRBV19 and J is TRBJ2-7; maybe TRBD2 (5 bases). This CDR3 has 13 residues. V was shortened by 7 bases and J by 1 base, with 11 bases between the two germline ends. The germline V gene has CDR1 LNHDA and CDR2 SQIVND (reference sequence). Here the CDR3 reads CASKAGNSYEQYF. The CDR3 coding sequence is TGTGCCAGTAAGGCGGGCAATTCCTACGAGCAGTACTTC.